Listed below are T cell receptor beta chains from one sample, sequenced in a study of T cell changes during pregnancy in multiple sclerosis. Some clones are missing from TCRdb's copy, which holds only in-frame ones; the method was immunoSEQ multiplex PCR. The sample has some 100,000 clones; 94% are singletons. This specimen was peripheral blood, taken before pregnancy. These receptors originate from a female donor with multiple sclerosis, enrolled in a pregnancy study. CDR3s include the opening cysteine and the closing phenylalanine or tryptophan. D genes are given only for firm matches. A clone size is listed for some rows: how often the clone was seen (once, few, many), or a class if it is expanded.

>-|TRBJ1-2|TRBV19|15|-
TGTGCCAGTATGAGGACAGTTACAACTAACTATGGCTACACCTTC
CASMRTVTTNYGYTF
>TRBD1|TRBJ2-3|TRBV29-1|13|-
TGCAGCGTTCACGGGACAGGGGCCGATACGCAGTATTTT
CSVHGTGADTQYF
>-|TRBJ2-3|TRBV4-3|16|-
TGCGCCAGCAGCCAAGTCTCTTTCCAGGGGACAGATACGCAGTATTTT
CASSQVSFQGTDTQYF
>-|TRBJ2-7|TRBV27|13|-
TGTGCCAGCAGTTTACACAGGGCCTTCGAGCAGTACTTC
CASSLHRAFEQYF
>-|TRBJ1-2|TRBV10-3|12|-
TGTGCCATCAGTGACAGGGCGGGAGGCTACACCTTC
CAISDRAGGYTF
>TRBD2|TRBJ2-7|TRBV2|16|-
TGTGCCAGCAGCCCGTGGACTAGCGGGCCGACCTACGAGCAGTACTTC
CASSPWTSGPTYEQYF
>-|TRBJ2-7|TRBV30|12|-
TGTGCCTGGAGGGGGGCACCCTACGAGCAGTACTTC
CAWRGAPYEQYF
>TRBD1|TRBJ2-5|TRBV11-3|14|-
TGTGCCAGCAGCTCCCTATCGGACAGGGGTCAGCAGTACTTC
CASSSLSDRGQQYF
>TRBD2|TRBJ2-5|TRBV7-6|16|-
TGTGCCAGCAGCCCTGCGGGAGTATGGGGCCAAGAGACCCAGTACTTC
CASSPAGVWGQETQYF
>-|TRBJ1-5|TRBV5-8|14|once
TGTGCCAGCAGCTTCCCCCAGGGCTTGGAGCCCCAGCATTTT
CASSFPQGLEPQHF
>TRBD1|TRBJ2-3|TRBV7-9|16|once
TGTGCCAGCAGCGGGAGGGACAGGGTATTCACAGATACGCAGTATTTT
CASSGRDRVFTDTQYF
>TRBD1|TRBJ2-3|TRBV6-1|15|-
TGTGCCAGCGACTGGGACAGCGCTCTCGCAGATACGCAGTATTTT
CASDWDSALADTQYF
>-|TRBJ2-7|TRBV5-1|12|once
TGCGCCAGCAGCACTAACTCCTACGAGCAGTACTTC
CASSTNSYEQYF
>TRBD1|TRBJ2-7|TRBV10-3|15|-
TGTGCCATCCCCCCTACCGGGACAGGACTCTACGAGCAGTACTTC
CAIPPTGTGLYEQYF
>-|TRBJ2-1|TRBV27|14|-
TGTGCCAGCAGTTCGGGTAGCACCTACAATGAGCAGTTCTTC
CASSSGSTYNEQFF